The 23 T cell receptor beta chains reported below all come from one sample, sequenced in a study of T cell repertoires in cytomegalovirus infection. Each CDR3 protein is one row after TCRdb ran MiXCR on the reads. In the table there are 600,000 to 700,000 distinct CDR3 sequences, roughly 36% of which are singletons. Their cognate antigens are unknown. The source was cultured PBMCs, collected from culture after CMV antigen stimulation. The source of these receptors is a human donor in good health (CMV status not recorded). Some clones in this sample may be carry-over from other donors' samples.

This clonotype was picked up a small number of times. The CDR3 protein is CAISEFRPRETQYF. CDR3 DNA sequence: TGTGCCATCAGTGAGTTTAGACCGCGGGAGACCCAGTACTTC. The genes are TRBV10-3 and TRBJ2-5; D gene ambiguous. The CDR3 has 14 amino acids. The V gene's germline CDR1 is ENHRY and CDR2 SYGVKD. V shed 1 base and J shed 5 bases, with 11 bases lying between them.

This clonotype was counted many times. The chain carries TRBV7-2 and TRBJ2-5, with 9 bases that match TRBD2. CDR3 size: 15 residues. The J segment lost 4 bases and the V segment lost 2 bases, leaving 5 bases of the junction unmatched. Germline V gene sequence: CDR1 SGHTA, CDR2 FQGNSA. CDR3 in DNA: TGTGCCAGCAGCTTAAGTCTAGCGGGAAGAGAGACCCAGTACTTC. Translation gives CASSLSLAGRETQYF.

This chain links TRBV29-1 with TRBJ2-3; D possibly corresponds to TRBD1 (6 bases). Germline assignment: CDR1 SQVTM and CDR2 ANQGSEA. Trimming took off 4 bases at V and 2 bases at J, with 13 bases between the two ends. There are 14 residues in the CDR3. CDR3 sequence (DNA): TGCAGCGTTGCCGTTGGACAGATCACAGATACGCAGTATTTT. Translated, it gives CSVAVGQITDTQYF.

The V and J genes are TRBV24-1 and TRBJ2-3; no reliable D call. V lost 4 bases and J 6 bases, leaving 10 bases between the germline ends. The CDR3 is made up of 13 amino acids. The germline CDR1 and CDR2 sequences are KGHDR and SFDVKD. CDR3 residues: CATSDLGSDTQYF. The CDR3 bases are TGTGCCACCAGTGACTTAGGATCCGATACGCAGTATTTT.

This clonotype was counted a few times. J is TRBJ2-5 and V is TRBV30; D may be TRBD2 (5 bases). This CDR3 spans 11 amino acids. CDR1 is GTSNPN, CDR2 SVGIG, per germline (reference sequence). CDR3 amino acids: CATDVAGTQYF. CDR3 sequence (DNA): TGTGCTACGGACGTCGCGGGGACCCAGTACTTC.

This clonotype was seen a handful of times. V gene TRBV19 combines with J gene TRBJ2-7; 9 bases agree with TRBD2. J lost 6 bases, V lost 7 bases, and 13 bases had no gene match. Germline CDR1 reads LNHDA; CDR2 reads SQIVND (reference sequence). This CDR3 has 15 residues. CDR3 coding DNA: TGTGCCAGTAAGTCTAGCGGGACCGTTCCGGGCGAGCAGTACTTC. Amino acids: CASKSSGTVPGEQYF.

This clonotype was recorded a few times. This chain connects TRBV12-3 or TRBV12-4 to TRBJ1-4; 9 bases agree with TRBD1. This CDR3 is 14 amino acids long. V was clipped by 7 bases and J by 8 bases; unmatched bases: 8. CDR3 DNA sequence: TGTGCCAGCAAAACAGGGGGCATACGGGAAAAACTGTTTTTT. It encodes CASKTGGIREKLFF.

There are a few counts of this clonotype. V is TRBV12-3 or TRBV12-4 and J is TRBJ1-2, with 7 nucleotides matching TRBD1. After removal of 7 bases from V and 4 bases from J, the junction contained 9 bases not matched to a gene. This CDR3 has 14 amino acids. CDR3 loop: CASNPAGQRYGYTF. CDR3 in DNA: TGTGCCAGCAACCCGGCGGGACAGCGCTATGGCTACACCTTC.

CDR3 residues: CASSFQVSGVRARLPPYEQYF. In DNA, the CDR3 is TGTGCCAGCAGCTTTCAGGTCTCGGGTGTGAGGGCCCGACTCCCACCCTACGAGCAGTACTTC. V is TRBV7-2 and J is TRBJ2-7; possible D gene TRBD2, 5 bases. Trimming left V 3 bases short and J 2 bases short, with 32 bases between. The CDR3 contains 21 residues. Germline assignment: CDR1 SGHTA and CDR2 FQGNSA.

This clonotype was seen only a few times. This chain links TRBV7-9 with TRBJ2-7; 9 bases are a match to TRBD1. The junction had 9 bases not matched to a gene; V was cut back by 4 bases and J by 5 bases. CDR1 is SEHNR, CDR2 FQNEAQ, per germline (reference sequence). The CDR3 sequence is 15 residues long. The CDR3 DNA sequence: TGTGCCAGCAGCTCGGGGGGACAGGGTGGCCACGAGCAGTACTTC. It yields the protein CASSSGGQGGHEQYF.

The rearrangement uses TRBV20-1 and TRBJ2-3; 8 bases agree with TRBD2. The CDR3 sequence is 16 residues long. Germline assignment: CDR1 DFQATT and CDR2 SNEGSKA (reference sequence). V shed 1 base, J shed 7 bases, and the junction held 13 bases outside the gene matches. CDR3 sequence (DNA): TGCAGTGCTAGAGGGCCGGGACTAGTGATAGTAAATACGCAGTATTTT. As protein: CSARGPGLVIVNTQYF.

The chain has TRBV20-1 and TRBJ2-7; maybe TRBD2 (6 bases). From germline, CDR1 is DFQATT and CDR2 SNEGSKA (reference sequence). The CDR3 is 12 residues long. The V and J ends lost 5 bases and 1 base respectively, with 9 bases between them. CDR3 bases: TGCAGTGCTGGGCGGGGATCCTACGAGCAGTACTTC. Residues: CSAGRGSYEQYF.

This clonotype came up many times. V and J are TRBV7-2 and TRBJ1-2, with D hard to call. The CDR3 length is 15 residues. Trimming removed 2 bases at V and 7 bases at J, with 17 bases between. The germline V gene encodes CDR1 SGHTA and CDR2 FQGNSA. The DNA of the CDR3 is TGTGCCAGCAGCTTACTACCACACCCCCCTGGTGGCTACACCTTC. It codes for CASSLLPHPPGGYTF.

J is TRBJ1-2 and V is TRBV24-1; 9 bases are shared with TRBD1. Per the germline V gene, CDR1 is KGHDR and CDR2 is SFDVKD. The V segment lost 0 bases and the J segment 4 bases; nucleotides outside the gene matches: 11. The CDR3 is made up of 18 amino acids. This CDR3 is CATSDLRDRVGSGYGYTF. CDR3 bases: TGTGCCACCAGTGATTTGAGGGACAGGGTAGGGTCGGGCTATGGCTACACCTTC.

The chain carries TRBV7-2 and TRBJ2-5; TRBD1 might be the D (7 bases). This CDR3 comprises 16 residues. CDR1 is SGHTA and CDR2 is FQGNSA in the germline V gene. V gave up 5 bases and J gave up 5 bases, with 21 bases separating them. The CDR3 loop reads CASSPTGAGRGETQYF. CDR3 nucleotides: TGTGCCAGCAGCCCCACAGGGGCCGGCCGGGGGGAGACCCAGTACTTC.

In this sample, this clonotype turned up a few times. This rearrangement joins TRBV28 to TRBJ1-1; TRBD1 agrees at 9 bases. There are 15 residues in the CDR3. Looked up from germline, CDR1 is MDHEN and CDR2 is SYDVKM. Trimming cost V 5 bases and J 5 bases; bases outside gene matches: 9. In DNA, the CDR3 is TGTGCCAGCAGTCTTAAACAGGGGGCCGAAACTGAAGCTTTCTTT. Protein product: CASSLKQGAETEAFF.

V usage is TRBV29-1 and J usage is TRBJ1-2; unclear D gene. Germline V gene lookup returns CDR1 SQVTM and CDR2 ANQGSEA. CDR3 length: 14 amino acids. Trimming shortened V by 4 bases and J by 0 bases, and 12 bases separated the two germline ends. CDR3 DNA sequence: TGCAGCGTTGGTTCAGCGGGGACTAACTATGGCTACACCTTC. Translated: CSVGSAGTNYGYTF.

V is TRBV24-1 and J is TRBJ2-1; 12 bases align to TRBD2. V was pared by 2 bases and J by 9 bases, with 10 bases of the junction left unmatched. Germline V CDR1 and CDR2: KGHDR, SFDVKD. CDR3 size: 17 residues. The CDR3 here is CATSDSEAASGRVEQFF. The CDR3 DNA reads as TGTGCCACCAGTGATTCGGAAGCGGCTAGCGGGAGGGTTGAGCAGTTCTTC.

The V and J genes are TRBV20-1 and TRBJ2-3; TRBD2 matches 8 bases. CDR3 length: 15 amino acids. Trimming took 5 bases from V and 6 from J; bases not matched to a gene: 13. Germline CDR1 reads DFQATT; CDR2 reads SNEGSKA (reference sequence). CDR3 amino acids: CSAGAPGGPSDTQYF. The CDR3 DNA reads TGCAGTGCTGGTGCACCGGGGGGGCCATCCGATACGCAGTATTTT.

This clonotype was counted a few times. This rearrangement joins TRBV7-8 to TRBJ2-1; 8 bases are shared with TRBD2. This CDR3 has 15 amino acids. Germline-derived CDR1 and CDR2 are SGHVS and FQNEAQ. The junction had 9 bases not matched to a gene; V was cut back by 1 base and J by 10 bases. The CDR3, as DNA: TGTGCCAGCAGCTTAGGTGTCGGGGGGGCCAGGGAGCAGTTCTTC. Translating it yields CASSLGVGGAREQFF.

The chain carries TRBV7-8 and TRBJ2-3; D is unclear. V was trimmed by 1 base and J by 6 bases, leaving 8 bases between them. The CDR3 runs 13 residues. Germline CDR1 is SGHVS and CDR2 is FQNEAQ. The CDR3 loop reads CASSLVDGDTQYF. CDR3 nucleotides: TGTGCCAGCAGCTTAGTAGACGGGGATACGCAGTATTTT.

A few counts support this clonotype. The gene calls are TRBV20-1 and TRBJ1-6; maybe TRBD1 (5 bases). The CDR3 is made up of 16 amino acids. Germline lookup yields CDR1 DFQATT and CDR2 SNEGSKA (reference sequence). The germline V and J ends were trimmed by 1 base and 0 bases, with 10 bases remaining between them. The CDR3 DNA reads TGCAGTGCTAGAGTGGGGCAGAGCTCCTATAATTCACCCCTCCACTTT. This sequence encodes CSARVGQSSYNSPLHF.

The CDR3 sequence is CASSLSPALDNEQYF. The DNA for the CDR3 is TGTGCCAGCAGCTTGTCCCCCGCGTTGGACAACGAGCAGTACTTC. This sequence joins TRBV5-4 and TRBJ2-7, with a possible D match to TRBD1 (5 bases). The V gene lost 1 base and the J gene lost 5 bases, with 16 bases spanning the gap. The CDR3 contains 15 residues. Germline values: CDR1 SGHNT, CDR2 YYREEE (reference sequence).